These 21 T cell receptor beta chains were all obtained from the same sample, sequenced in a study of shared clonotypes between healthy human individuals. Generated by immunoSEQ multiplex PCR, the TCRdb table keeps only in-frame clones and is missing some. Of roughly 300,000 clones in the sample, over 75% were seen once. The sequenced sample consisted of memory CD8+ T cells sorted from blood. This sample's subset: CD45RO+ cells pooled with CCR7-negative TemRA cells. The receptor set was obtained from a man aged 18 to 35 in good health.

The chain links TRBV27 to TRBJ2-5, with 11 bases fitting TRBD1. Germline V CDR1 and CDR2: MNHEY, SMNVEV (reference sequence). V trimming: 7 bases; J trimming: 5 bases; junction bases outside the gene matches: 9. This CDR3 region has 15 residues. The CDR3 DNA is TGTGCCAGCACTCCGGGACAGGGGGGAAGGGAGACCCAGTACTTC. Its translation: CASTPGQGGRETQYF.

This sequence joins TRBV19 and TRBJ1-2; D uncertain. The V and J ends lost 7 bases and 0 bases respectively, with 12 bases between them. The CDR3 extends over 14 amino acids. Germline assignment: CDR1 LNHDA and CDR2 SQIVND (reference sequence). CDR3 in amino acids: CASTRTATNYGYTF. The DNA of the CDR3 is TGTGCCAGTACTCGGACCGCAACTAACTATGGCTACACCTTC. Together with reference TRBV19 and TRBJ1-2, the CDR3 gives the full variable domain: DGGITQSPKYLFRKEGQNVTLSCEQNLNHDAMYWYRQDPGQGLRLIYYSQIVNDFQKGDIAEGYSVSREKKESFPLTVTSAQKNPTAFYLCASTRTATNYGYTFGSGTRLTVV.

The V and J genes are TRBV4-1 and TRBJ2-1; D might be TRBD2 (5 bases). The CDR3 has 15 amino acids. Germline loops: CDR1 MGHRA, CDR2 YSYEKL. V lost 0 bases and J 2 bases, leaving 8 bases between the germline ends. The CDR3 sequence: CASSQDMGAYNEQFF. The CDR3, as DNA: TGCGCCAGCAGCCAAGATATGGGAGCCTACAATGAGCAGTTCTTC.

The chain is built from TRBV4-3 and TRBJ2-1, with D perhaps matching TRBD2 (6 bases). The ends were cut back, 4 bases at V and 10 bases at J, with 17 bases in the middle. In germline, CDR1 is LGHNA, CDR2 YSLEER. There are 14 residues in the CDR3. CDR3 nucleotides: TGCGCCAGCAGCCCGGGGCGTGGACTACCGGAGCAGTTCTTC. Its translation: CASSPGRGLPEQFF.

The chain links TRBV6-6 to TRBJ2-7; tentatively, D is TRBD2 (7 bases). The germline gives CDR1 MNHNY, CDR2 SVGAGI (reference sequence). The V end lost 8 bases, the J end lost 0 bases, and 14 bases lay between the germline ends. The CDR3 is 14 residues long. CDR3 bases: TGTGCCAGCTCCGAACGGGGGGCCTCCTACGAGCAGTACTTC. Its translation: CASSERGASYEQYF.

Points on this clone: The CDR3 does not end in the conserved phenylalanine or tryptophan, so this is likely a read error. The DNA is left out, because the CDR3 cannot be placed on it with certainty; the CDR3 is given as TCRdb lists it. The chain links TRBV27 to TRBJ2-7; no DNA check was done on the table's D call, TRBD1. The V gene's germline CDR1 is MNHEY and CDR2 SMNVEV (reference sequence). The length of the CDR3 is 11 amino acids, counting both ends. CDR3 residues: CASRAPGHGVP.

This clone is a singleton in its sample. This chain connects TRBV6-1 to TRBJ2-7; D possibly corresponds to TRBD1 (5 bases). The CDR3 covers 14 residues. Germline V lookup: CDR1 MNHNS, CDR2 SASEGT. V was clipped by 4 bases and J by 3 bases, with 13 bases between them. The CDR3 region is CASSVRQSYYEQYF. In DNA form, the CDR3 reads TGTGCCAGCAGTGTTCGACAGAGCTACTACGAGCAGTACTTC.

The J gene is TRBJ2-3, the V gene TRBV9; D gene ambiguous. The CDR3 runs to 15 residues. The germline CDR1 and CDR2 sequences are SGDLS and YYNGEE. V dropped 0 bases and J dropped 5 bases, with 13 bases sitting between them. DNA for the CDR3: TGTGCCAGCAGCGTAGAGGTCACGCAAATAGATACGCAGTATTTT. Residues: CASSVEVTQIDTQYF.

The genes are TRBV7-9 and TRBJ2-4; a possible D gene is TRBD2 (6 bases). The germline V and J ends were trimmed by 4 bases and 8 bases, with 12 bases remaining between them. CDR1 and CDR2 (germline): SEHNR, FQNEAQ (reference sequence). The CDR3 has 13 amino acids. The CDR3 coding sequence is TGTGCCAGCAGCTCGGGGGTTTTATACATTCAGTACTTC. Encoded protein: CASSSGVLYIQYF.

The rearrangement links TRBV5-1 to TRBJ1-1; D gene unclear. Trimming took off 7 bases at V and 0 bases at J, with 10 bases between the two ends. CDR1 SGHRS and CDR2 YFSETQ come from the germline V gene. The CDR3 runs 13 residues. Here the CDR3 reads CASSQVLNTEAFF. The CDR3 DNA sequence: TGCGCCAGCTCCCAGGTCCTGAACACTGAAGCTTTCTTT.

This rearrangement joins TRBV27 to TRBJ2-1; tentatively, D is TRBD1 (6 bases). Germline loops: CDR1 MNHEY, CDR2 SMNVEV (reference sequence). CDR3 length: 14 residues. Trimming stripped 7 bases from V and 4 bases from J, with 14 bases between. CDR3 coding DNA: TGTGCCAGCACCCGACCGGGGACATACAATGAGCAGTTCTTC. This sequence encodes CASTRPGTYNEQFF.

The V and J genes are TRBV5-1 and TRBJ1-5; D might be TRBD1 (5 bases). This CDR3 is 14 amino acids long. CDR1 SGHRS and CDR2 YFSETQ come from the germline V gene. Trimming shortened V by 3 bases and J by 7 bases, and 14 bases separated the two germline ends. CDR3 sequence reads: CASSYSGQGQPQHF. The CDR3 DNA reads TGCGCCAGCAGCTACTCAGGGCAAGGACAGCCCCAGCATTTT.

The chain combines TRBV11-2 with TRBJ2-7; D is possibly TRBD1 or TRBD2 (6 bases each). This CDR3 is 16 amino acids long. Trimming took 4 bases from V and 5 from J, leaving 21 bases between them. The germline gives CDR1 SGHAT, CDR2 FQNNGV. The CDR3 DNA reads TGTGCCAGCAGCTCCCCCTGGGGGGCACCCGGCCACGAGCAGTACTTC. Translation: CASSSPWGAPGHEQYF. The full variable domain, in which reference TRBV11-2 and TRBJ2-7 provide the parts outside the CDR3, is EAGVAQSPRYKIIEKRQSVAFWCNPISGHATLYWYQQILGQGPKLLIQFQNNGVVDDSQLPKDRFSAERLKGVDSTLKIQPAKLEDSAVYLCASSSPWGAPGHEQYFGPGTRLTVT.

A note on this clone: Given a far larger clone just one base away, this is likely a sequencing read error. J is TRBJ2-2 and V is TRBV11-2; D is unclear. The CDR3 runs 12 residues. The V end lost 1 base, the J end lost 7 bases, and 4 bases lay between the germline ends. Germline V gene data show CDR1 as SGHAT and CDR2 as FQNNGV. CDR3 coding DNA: TGTGCCAGCAGCTTAGCGGTCGGGGAGCTGTTTTTT. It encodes CASSLAVGELFF.

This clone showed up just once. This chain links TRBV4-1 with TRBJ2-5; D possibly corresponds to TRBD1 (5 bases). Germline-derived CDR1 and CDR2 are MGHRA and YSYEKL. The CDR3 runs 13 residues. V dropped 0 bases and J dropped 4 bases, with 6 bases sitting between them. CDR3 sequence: CASSQDQGETQYF. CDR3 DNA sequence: TGCGCCAGCAGCCAAGACCAGGGAGAGACCCAGTACTTC.

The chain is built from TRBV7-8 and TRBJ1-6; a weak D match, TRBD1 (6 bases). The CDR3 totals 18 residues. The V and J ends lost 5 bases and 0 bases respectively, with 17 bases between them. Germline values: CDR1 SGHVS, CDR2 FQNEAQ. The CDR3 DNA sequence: TGTGCCAGCAGCATCCCTATTACAGGGAGCTCCTATAATTCACCCCTCCACTTT. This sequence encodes CASSIPITGSSYNSPLHF.

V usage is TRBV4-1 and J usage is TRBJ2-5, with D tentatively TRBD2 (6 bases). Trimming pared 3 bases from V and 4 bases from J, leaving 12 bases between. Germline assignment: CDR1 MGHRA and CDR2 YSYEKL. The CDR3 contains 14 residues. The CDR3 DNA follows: TGCGCCAGCAGCCAGGACGGAGGGTCAGAGACCCAGTACTTC. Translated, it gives CASSQDGGSETQYF.

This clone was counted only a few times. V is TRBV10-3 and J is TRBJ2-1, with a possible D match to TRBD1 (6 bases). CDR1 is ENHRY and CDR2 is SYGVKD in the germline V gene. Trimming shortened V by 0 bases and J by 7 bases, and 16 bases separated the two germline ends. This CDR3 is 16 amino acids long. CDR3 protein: CAISESKQGWENEQFF. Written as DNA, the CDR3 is TGTGCCATCAGTGAGTCGAAACAGGGTTGGGAGAATGAGCAGTTCTTC.

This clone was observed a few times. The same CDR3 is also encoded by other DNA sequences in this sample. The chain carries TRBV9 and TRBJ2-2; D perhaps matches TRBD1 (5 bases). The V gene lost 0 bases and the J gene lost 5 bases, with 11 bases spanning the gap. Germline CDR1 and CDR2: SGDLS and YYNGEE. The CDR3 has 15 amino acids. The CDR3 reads CASSVETGGTGELFF. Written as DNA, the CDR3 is TGTGCCAGCAGCGTAGAAACAGGCGGTACCGGGGAGCTGTTTTTT.

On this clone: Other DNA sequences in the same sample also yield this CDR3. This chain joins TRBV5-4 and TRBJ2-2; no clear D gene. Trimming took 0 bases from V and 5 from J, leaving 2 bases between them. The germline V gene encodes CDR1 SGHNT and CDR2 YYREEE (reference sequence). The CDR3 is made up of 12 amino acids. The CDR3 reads CASSLDTGELFF. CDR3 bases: TGTGCCAGCAGCTTGGATACCGGGGAGCTGTTTTTT.

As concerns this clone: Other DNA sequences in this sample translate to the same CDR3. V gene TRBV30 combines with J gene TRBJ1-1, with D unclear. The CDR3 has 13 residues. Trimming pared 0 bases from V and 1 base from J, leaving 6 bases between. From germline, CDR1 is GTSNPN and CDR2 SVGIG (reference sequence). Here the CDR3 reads CAWSVGGNTEAFF. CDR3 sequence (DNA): TGTGCCTGGAGTGTAGGCGGGAACACTGAAGCTTTCTTT.